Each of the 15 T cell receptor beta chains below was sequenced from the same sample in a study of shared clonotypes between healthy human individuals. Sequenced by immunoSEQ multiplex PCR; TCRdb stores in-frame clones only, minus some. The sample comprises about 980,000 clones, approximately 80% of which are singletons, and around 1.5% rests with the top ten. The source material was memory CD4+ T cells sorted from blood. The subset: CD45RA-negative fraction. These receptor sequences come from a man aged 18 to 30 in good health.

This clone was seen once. CDR3: CAISDKQNSPLHF. DNA for the CDR3: TGTGCCATCAGTGACAAACAGAATTCACCCCTCCACTTT. The chain joins TRBV10-3 to TRBJ1-6; unclear D gene. Trimming removed 3 bases at V and 7 bases at J, with 7 bases between. Germline CDR1 ENHRY, CDR2 SYGVKD. The CDR3 totals 13 residues.

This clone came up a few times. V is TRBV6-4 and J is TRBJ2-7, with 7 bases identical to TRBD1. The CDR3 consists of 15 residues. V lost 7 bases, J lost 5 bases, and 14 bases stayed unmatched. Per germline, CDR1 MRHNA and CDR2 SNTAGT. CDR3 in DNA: TGTGCCAGCACCTACAGGGGCCTTCTGCTGAACGAGCAGTACTTC. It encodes CASTYRGLLLNEQYF.

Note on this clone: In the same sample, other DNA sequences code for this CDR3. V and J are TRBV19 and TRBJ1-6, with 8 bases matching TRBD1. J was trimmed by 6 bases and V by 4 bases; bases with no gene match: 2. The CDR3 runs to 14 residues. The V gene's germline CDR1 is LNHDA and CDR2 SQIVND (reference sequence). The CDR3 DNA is TGTGCCAGTAGTACACAGGGGGGTAATTCACCCCTCCACTTT. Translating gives CASSTQGGNSPLHF.

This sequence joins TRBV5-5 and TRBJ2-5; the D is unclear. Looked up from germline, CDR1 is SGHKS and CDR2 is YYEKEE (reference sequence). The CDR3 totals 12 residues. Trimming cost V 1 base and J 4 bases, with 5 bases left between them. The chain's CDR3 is CASSLSAETQYF. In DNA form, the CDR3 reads TGTGCCAGCAGCTTGTCCGCAGAGACCCAGTACTTC.

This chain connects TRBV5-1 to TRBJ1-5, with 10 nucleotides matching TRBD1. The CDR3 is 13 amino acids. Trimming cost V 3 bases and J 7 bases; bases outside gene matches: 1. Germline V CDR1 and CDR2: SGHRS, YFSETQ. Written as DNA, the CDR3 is TGCGCCAGCAGCTGGGACAGGGGCCAGCCCCAGCATTTT. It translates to CASSWDRGQPQHF.

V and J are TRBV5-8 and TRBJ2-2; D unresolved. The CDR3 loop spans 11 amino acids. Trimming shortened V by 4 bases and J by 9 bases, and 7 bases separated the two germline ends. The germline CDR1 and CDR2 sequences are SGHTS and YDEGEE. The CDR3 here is CASSRRWELFF. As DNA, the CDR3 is TGTGCCAGCAGCCGTCGCTGGGAGCTGTTTTTT.

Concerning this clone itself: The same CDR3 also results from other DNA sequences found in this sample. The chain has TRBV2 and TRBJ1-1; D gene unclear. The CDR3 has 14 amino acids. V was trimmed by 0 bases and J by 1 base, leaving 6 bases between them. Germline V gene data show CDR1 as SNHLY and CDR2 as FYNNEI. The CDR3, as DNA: TGTGCCAGCAGTGAAGCAGGGCGGAACACTGAAGCTTTCTTT. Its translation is CASSEAGRNTEAFF.

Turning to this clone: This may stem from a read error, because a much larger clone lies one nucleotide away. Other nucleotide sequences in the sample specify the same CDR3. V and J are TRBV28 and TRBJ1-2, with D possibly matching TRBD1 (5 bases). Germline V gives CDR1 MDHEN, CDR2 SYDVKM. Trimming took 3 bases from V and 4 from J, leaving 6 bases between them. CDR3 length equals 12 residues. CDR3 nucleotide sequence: TGTGCCAGCAGTTTTCAGGGCTATGGCTACACCTTC. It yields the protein CASSFQGYGYTF.

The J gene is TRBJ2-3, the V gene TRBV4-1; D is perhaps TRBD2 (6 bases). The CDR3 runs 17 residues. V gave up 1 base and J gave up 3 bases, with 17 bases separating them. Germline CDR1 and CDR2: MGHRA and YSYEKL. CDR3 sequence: CASSQGFGGAGTDTQYF. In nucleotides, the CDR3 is TGCGCCAGCAGCCAAGGTTTCGGCGGGGCAGGGACAGATACGCAGTATTTT.

The CDR3 sequence is CASSPVGFQETQYF. CDR3 nucleotide sequence: TGTGCCAGCAGCCCGGTGGGTTTCCAAGAGACCCAGTACTTC. The gene calls are TRBV27 and TRBJ2-5; D ambiguous. Trimming removed 6 bases from V and 1 base from J, with 12 bases in between. The CDR3 is 14 amino acids. Looked up from germline, CDR1 is MNHEY and CDR2 is SMNVEV (reference sequence).

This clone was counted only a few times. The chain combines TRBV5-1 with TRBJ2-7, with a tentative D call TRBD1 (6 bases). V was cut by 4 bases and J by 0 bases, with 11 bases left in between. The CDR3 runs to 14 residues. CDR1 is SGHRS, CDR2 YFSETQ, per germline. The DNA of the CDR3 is TGCGCCAGCAGCCCCCGGGACACCTCCTACGAGCAGTACTTC. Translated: CASSPRDTSYEQYF. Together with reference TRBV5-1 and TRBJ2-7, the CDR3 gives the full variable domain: KAGVTQTPRYLIKTRGQQVTLSCSPISGHRSVSWYQQTPGQGLQFLFEYFSETQRNKGNFPGRFSGRQFSNSRSEMNVSTLELGDSALYLCASSPRDTSYEQYFGPGTRLTVT.

CDR3 coding DNA: TGCGCCAGCAGCCAACGGGACCTTAACACCGGGGAGCTGTTTTTT. Encoded protein: CASSQRDLNTGELFF. The rearrangement joins TRBV4-1 to TRBJ2-2; D assignment may be TRBD1 or TRBD2 (5 bases each). V was shortened by 2 bases and J by 2 bases, with 9 bases between the two germline ends. The CDR3 totals 15 residues. Germline V lookup: CDR1 MGHRA, CDR2 YSYEKL.

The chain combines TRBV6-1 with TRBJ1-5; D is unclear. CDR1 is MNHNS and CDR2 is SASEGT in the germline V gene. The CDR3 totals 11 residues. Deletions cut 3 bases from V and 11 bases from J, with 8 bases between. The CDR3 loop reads CASSEEWAQHF. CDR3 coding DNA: TGTGCCAGCAGTGAGGAATGGGCCCAGCATTTT.

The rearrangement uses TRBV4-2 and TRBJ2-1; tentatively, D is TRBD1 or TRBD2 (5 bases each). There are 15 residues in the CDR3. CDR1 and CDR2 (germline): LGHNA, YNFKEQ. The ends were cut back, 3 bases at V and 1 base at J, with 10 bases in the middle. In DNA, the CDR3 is TGTGCCAGCAGCCAGGGACGGCGGTCCTACAATGAGCAGTTCTTC. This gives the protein CASSQGRRSYNEQFF.

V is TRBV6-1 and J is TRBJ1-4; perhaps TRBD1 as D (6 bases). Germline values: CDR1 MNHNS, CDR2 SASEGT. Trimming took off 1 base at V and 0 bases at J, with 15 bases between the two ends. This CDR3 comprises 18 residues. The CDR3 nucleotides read TGTGCCAGCAGTGAAGAGGTGGCAGGGGAGGCAACTAATGAAAAACTGTTTTTT. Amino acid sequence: CASSEEVAGEATNEKLFF.